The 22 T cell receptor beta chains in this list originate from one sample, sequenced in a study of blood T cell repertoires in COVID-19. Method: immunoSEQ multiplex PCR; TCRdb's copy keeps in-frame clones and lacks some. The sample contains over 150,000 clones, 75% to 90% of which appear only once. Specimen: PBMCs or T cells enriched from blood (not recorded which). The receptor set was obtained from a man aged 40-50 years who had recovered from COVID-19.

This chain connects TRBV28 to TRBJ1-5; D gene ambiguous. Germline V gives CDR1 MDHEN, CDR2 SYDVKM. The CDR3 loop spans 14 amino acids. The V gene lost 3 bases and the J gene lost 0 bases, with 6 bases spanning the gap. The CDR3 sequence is CASSFSVSNQPQHF. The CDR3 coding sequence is TGTGCCAGCAGTTTCTCGGTTAGCAATCAGCCCCAGCATTTT.

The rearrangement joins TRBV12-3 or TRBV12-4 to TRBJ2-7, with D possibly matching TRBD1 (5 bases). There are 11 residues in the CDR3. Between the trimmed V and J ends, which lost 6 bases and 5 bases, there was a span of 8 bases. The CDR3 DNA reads TGTGCCAGCAGAGGGGCCCACGAGCAGTACTTC. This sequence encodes CASRGAHEQYF.

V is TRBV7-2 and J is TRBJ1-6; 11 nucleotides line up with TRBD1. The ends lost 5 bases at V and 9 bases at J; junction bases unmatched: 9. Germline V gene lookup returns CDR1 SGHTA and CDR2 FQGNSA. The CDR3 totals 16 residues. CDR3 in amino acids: CASSLWTGGAGSPLHF. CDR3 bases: TGTGCCAGCAGCCTCTGGACAGGGGGCGCGGGTTCACCCCTCCACTTT.

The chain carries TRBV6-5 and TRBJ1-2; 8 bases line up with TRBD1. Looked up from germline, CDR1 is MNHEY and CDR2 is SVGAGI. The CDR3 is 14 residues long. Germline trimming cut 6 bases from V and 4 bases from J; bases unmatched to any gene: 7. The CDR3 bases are TGTGCCAGCAGCCAGGACAGGGCCTTCTATGGCTACACCTTC. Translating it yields CASSQDRAFYGYTF.

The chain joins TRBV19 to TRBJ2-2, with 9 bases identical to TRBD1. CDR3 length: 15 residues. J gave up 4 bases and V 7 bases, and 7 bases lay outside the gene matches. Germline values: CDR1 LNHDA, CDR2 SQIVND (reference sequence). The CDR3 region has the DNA TGTGCCAGTACCCCCGGGACAGGGACCACCGGGGAGCTGTTTTTT. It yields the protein CASTPGTGTTGELFF. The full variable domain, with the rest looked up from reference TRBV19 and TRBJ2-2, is DGGITQSPKYLFRKEGQNVTLSCEQNLNHDAMYWYRQDPGQGLRLIYYSQIVNDFQKGDIAEGYSVSREKKESFPLTVTSAQKNPTAFYLCASTPGTGTTGELFFGEGSRLTVL.

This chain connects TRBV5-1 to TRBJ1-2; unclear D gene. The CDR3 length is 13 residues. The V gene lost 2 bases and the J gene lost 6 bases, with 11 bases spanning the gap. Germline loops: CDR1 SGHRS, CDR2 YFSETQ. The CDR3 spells CASSLTTPDGYTF. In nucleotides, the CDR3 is TGCGCCAGCAGCTTAACTACGCCCGATGGCTACACCTTC.

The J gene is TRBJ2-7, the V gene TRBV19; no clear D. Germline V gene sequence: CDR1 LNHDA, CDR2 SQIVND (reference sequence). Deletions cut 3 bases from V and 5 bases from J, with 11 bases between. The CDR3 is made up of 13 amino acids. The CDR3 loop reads CASSIGRYNEQYF. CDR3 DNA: TGTGCCAGTAGTATTGGCAGATACAACGAGCAGTACTTC.

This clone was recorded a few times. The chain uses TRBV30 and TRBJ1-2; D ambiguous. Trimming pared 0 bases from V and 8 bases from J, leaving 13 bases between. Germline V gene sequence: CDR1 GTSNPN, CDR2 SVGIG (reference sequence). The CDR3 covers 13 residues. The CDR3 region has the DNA TGTGCCTGGAGTGTCGAGGGCGCACGAGGCTACACCTTC. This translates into CAWSVEGARGYTF.

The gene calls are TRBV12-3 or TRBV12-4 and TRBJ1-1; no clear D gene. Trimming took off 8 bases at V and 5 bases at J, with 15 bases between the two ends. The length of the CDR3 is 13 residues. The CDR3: CASSTSPGTEAFF. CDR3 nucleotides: TGTGCCAGCTCTACCTCCCCGGGGACTGAAGCTTTCTTT.

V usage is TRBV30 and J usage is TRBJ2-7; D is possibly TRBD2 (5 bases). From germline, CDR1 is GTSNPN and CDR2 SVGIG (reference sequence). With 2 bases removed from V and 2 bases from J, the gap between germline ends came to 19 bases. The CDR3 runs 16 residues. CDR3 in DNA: TGTGCCTGGAGTAATGAGGCGCTAGCCAATACCTACGAGCAGTACTTC. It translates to CAWSNEALANTYEQYF.

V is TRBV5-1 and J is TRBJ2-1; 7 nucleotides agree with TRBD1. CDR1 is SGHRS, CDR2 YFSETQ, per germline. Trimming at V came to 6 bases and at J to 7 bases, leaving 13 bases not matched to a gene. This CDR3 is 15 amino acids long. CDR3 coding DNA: TGCGCCAGCAAGTCTCCCGGGACAGAAACGAATGAGCAGTTCTTC. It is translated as CASKSPGTETNEQFF.

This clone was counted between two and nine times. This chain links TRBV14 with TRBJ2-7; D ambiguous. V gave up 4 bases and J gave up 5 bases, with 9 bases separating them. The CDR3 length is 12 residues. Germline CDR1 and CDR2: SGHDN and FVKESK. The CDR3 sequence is CASSRSADEQYF. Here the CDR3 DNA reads TGTGCCAGCAGCCGCAGTGCGGACGAGCAGTACTTC.

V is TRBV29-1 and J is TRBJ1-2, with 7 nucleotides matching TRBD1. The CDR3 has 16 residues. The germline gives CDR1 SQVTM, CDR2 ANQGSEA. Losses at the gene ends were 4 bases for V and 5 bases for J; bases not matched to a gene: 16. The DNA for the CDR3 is TGCAGCGTTGCGGACAGGAGGAAGGTCCTCATTTATGGCTACACCTTC. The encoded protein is CSVADRRKVLIYGYTF.

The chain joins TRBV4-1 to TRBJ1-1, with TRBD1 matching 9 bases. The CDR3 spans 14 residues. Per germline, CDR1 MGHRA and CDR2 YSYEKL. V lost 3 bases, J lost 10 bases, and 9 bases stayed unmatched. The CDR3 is CASSHIGQGLGAFF. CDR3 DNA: TGCGCCAGCAGCCATATTGGACAGGGGTTAGGAGCTTTCTTT.

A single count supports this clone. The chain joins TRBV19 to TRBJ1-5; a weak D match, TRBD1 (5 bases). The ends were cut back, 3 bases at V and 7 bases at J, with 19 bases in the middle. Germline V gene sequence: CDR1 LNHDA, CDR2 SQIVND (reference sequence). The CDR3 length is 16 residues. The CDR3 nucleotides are TGTGCCAGTAGTATGGTTCGGGGAGGGGTAGGCCAGCCCCAGCATTTT. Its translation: CASSMVRGGVGQPQHF.

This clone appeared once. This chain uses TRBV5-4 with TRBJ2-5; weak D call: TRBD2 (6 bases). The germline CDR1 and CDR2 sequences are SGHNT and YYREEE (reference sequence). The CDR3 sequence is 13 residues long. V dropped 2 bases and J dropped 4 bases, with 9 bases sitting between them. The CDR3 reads CASSFRGGETQYF. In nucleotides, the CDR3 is TGTGCCAGCAGCTTTCGGGGAGGAGAGACCCAGTACTTC.

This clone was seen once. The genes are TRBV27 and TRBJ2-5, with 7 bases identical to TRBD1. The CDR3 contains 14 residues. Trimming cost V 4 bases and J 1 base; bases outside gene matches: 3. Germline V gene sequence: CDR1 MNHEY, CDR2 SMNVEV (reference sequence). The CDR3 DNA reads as TGTGCCAGCAGTTCTTGGACAGGCCAAGAGACCCAGTACTTC. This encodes CASSSWTGQETQYF.

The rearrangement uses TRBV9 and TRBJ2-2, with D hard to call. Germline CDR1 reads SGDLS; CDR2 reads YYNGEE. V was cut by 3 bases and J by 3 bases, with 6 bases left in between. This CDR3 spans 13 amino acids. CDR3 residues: CASSDRYTGELFF. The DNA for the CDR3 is TGTGCCAGCAGCGACAGATACACCGGGGAGCTGTTTTTT. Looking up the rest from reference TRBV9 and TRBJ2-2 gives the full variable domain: DSGVTQTPKHLITATGQRVTLRCSPRSGDLSVYWYQQSLDQGLQFLIQYYNGEERAKGNILERFSAQQFPDLHSELNLSSLELGDSALYFCASSDRYTGELFFGEGSRLTVL.

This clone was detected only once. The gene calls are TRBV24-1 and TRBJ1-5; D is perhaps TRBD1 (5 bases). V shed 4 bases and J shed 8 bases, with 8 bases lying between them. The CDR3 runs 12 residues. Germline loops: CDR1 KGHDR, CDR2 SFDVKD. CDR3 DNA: TGTGCCACCAGTGACTCAGGGAAGCCCCAGCATTTT. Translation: CATSDSGKPQHF.

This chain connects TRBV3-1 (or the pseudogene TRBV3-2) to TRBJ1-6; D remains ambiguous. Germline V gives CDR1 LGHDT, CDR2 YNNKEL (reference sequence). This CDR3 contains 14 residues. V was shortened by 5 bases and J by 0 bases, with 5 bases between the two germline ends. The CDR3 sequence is CASSSSSYNSPLHF. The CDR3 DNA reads TGTGCCAGCAGCTCGAGCTCCTATAATTCACCCCTCCACTTT.

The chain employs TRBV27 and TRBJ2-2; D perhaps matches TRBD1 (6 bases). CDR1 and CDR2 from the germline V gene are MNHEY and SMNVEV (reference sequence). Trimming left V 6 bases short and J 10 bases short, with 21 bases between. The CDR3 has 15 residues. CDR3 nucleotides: TGTGCCAGCAGCTCTCAGGGGCTCCCGGTGGAGGAGCTGTTTTTT. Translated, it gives CASSSQGLPVEELFF.

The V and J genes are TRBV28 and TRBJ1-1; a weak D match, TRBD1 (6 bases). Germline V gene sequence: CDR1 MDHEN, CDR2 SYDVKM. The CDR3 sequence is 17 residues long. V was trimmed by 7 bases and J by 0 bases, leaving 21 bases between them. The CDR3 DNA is TGTGCCAGCACCGTAGTTGGGGGCGCTTCGATGAACACTGAAGCTTTCTTT. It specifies CASTVVGGASMNTEAFF.